This TCR beta chain was recovered during a study of shared clonotypes between healthy human individuals. Study at large: Ranging from 18 to 49 in age, donors were a couple of women and a few men.

With respect to this clone: What it binds is unknown.

General observations from the study: It was observed that about 5% of naive CD4 clonotypes were shared across four donors.

Germline CDR1 and CDR2: WSHSY and SAAADI. Trimming cost V 7 bases and J 7 bases, with 14 bases left between them. CDR3 length: 13 amino acids. This table comes from immunoSEQ multiplex PCR, and its TCRdb copy is limited to in-frame clones, with some not included. The profile shows 2 million to 2.5 million clones, 90% to 96% of them singletons. The source of this sequence is a man aged 18 to 35 in good health. Sequencing used naive CD4+ T cells sorted from blood. Documented subset: CD45RA+ positively selected. The chain couples TRBV10-2 to TRBJ1-5; D unresolved. The CDR3 DNA is TGCGCCAGCATTAAGGTACCGCGGCAGCCCCAGCATTTT. This encodes CASIKVPRQPQHF.